This T cell receptor (beta chain) was retrieved from a study of T cell repertoires in ileal Crohn's disease (dated by TCRdb to between 2019 and 2020). Regarding the complete study: The median duration of disease was around 8 years, and at the time of surgery roughly 36% of patients were active smokers. Endoscopic postoperative recurrence was defined by a Rutgeerts score above i0. The study ran alongside a multicentre cohort designed to identify predictors of early endoscopic recurrence after ileocolonic resection. TCR repertoire analysis was done in fewer than 65 Crohn's disease patients from a prospective multicentre cohort. Surgery was performed for a complication in all patients, with stricturing disease in roughly 60% and penetrating disease in approximately 40%. A total of around 150 mucosal samples from roughly 60 patients were sequenced, with samples obtained at several locations on the surgical specimen and at postoperative endoscopy. About half of the patients received postoperative therapy: about a dozen received thiopurines and around 19 received anti-TNF agents.

Eligible patients were adults with ileal or ileocolonic Crohn's disease who had an indication for ileocolonic resection. Whole ileal mucosal biopsies were kept frozen at -80 degrees C prior to DNA extraction. Genomic DNA was isolated from frozen whole biopsies using a TRizol-based method, and the DNA was quantified with a NanoDrop 2000 spectrophotometer. From V the trimming removes 2 bases and from J it removes 9 bases, while the gene matches leave 16 bases of the junction unaccounted for. The CDR3 sequence holds 17 residues, the cysteine and phenylalanine included. The sequence is cut down to CDR3 DNA, 51 bases in frame from base 1. CDR1 and CDR2 (MNHNS, SASEGT) derive from the germline V gene. About 500 nanograms of biopsy DNA per sample were submitted for commercial TCRB immunosequencing. A two-step, amplification bias-controlled multiplex PCR was used by Adaptive Biotechnology to amplify CDR3 regions from genomic DNA. Primers covering every V and J gene segment were used in the first PCR, while barcodes and Illumina adapters were added in the second PCR. CDR3 libraries were sequenced on an Illumina instrument. The published analysis was carried out like this. The analysis drew on both the pipelines supplied by the vendor and custom analysis of the raw data in R/Bioconductor running R version 3.3.0. Clonality, which ranges from 0 to 1, was calculated as the inverse of the normalised Shannon entropy across all productive clones. High-frequency clones were defined as the share of the repertoire taken up by the top 100 clones, keeping only clones that passed a 95% confidence test. Overlap between samples was measured with the Morisita-Horn index, while repertoire diversity was measured with the Simpson index. Sourced from immuneACCESS, this table was stored by TCRdb with only in-frame sequences that have V and J called. A share of the clones is absent; for the studies checked, an unresolved V gene accounts for under half, and the remainder has no known explanation. The V and J calls and clone size come from that table; D and trimming were worked out from the DNA. For this sample the table gives 15,000 to 20,000 clones, of which more than 85% were detected only once. The ten top clones hold roughly 3.4% of the sample.

To note about this clone: The target of this receptor is not known. Base qualities are not at hand, and no much larger clone is one base apart.

Study-wide findings and limitations: Only a subgroup of patients, of unstated size, had their mucosal CD4 and CD8 T cells sorted and sequenced. Higher high-frequency clone percentages at surgery were associated with endoscopic recurrence; all patients with clonality above 26.8% (18/57) had recurrence. Compared with CD4 T cells, sorted CD8 T cells contained more high-frequency clones, which suggests that the mucosal expansions were mostly CD8. Compared with non-smokers, patients who were active smokers at surgery showed a significantly higher proportion of clonal expansions (about 27% vs 20%, p=0.02).

Sequencing input: ileal tissue. The V and J genes are TRBV6-1 and TRBJ1-5; a stretch of 7 junction bases matches TRBD1. The clonotype originates from an adult with Crohn's disease. For the CDR3, the sequence is CASSENTGVGGLRPQHF. In nucleotides, the sequence is TGTGCCAGCAGTGAAAATACAGGGGTAGGGGGGTTGAGGCCCCAGCATTTT.